The 26 T cell receptor beta chains presented below share a single source sample, sequenced in a study of T cell responses to AZD1222 COVID-19 vaccine (dated by TCRdb to the early 2020s). The sample's time point label, in plain terms: baseline before first vaccination. Per the publication, the treatment or condition label means: meningococcal conjugate vaccine given as trial control. Library generation was performed with the immunoSEQ multiplex PCR assay. Not all clones reach the TCRdb copy of this immuneACCESS table, which keeps in-frame sequences only. Checked studies attribute under half of the gap to unresolved V genes and leave the rest unexplained. This sample is represented by some 150,000 clones; under 95% of them were singletons. The leading ten clones occupy roughly 4.3% of the sample. The specimen was peripheral blood, collected on day 0 of MenACWY control vaccination. The receptors come from an adult in good health.

DNA for the CDR3: TGTGCCATCAGTGAGTCTGAGCGGAGTGGGACCGGGGAGCTGTTTTTT. Encoded protein: CAISESERSGTGELFF. The chain joins TRBV10-3 to TRBJ2-2; maybe TRBD2 (5 bases). Trimming pared 0 bases from V and 5 bases from J, leaving 13 bases between. CDR1 is ENHRY and CDR2 is SYGVKD in the germline V gene. CDR3 length: 16 residues.

The chain joins TRBV2 to TRBJ1-1; 9 bases line up with TRBD1. The CDR3 has 14 residues. CDR1 and CDR2 from the germline V gene are SNHLY and FYNNEI. The trim removed 11 bases at V and 5 bases at J, leaving 12 bases unmatched. In DNA form, the CDR3 reads TGTGCCCTAGTCGGGGACAGGGTATTTACTGAAGCTTTCTTT. Its protein product is CALVGDRVFTEAFF.

The V call is TRBV10-3, the J call TRBJ2-7, with TRBD2 matching 7 bases. Germline values: CDR1 ENHRY, CDR2 SYGVKD. This CDR3 spans 16 amino acids. V shed 1 base and J 3 bases; nucleotides not matched to a gene: 9. CDR3 sequence reads: CAISEYPSGRGYEQYF. Written as DNA, the CDR3 is TGTGCCATCAGTGAGTACCCTAGCGGTCGGGGCTACGAGCAGTACTTC.

V usage is TRBV27 and J usage is TRBJ2-1; 9 bases map to TRBD1. Germline lookup yields CDR1 MNHEY and CDR2 SMNVEV (reference sequence). V dropped 2 bases and J dropped 7; count of bases not matched to a gene: 6. This CDR3 has 15 residues. The CDR3 is CASSLRDRVYNEQFF. The CDR3 DNA reads TGTGCCAGCAGTTTAAGGGACAGGGTATATAATGAGCAGTTCTTC.

The gene calls are TRBV4-3 and TRBJ2-3, with TRBD1 matching over 9 bases. The germline V gene encodes CDR1 LGHNA and CDR2 YSLEER. The ends lost 0 bases at V and 6 bases at J; junction bases unmatched: 4. This CDR3 contains 15 residues. CDR3 region: CASSQDRQGVDTQYF. The CDR3 nucleotides read TGCGCCAGCAGCCAAGATCGACAGGGGGTCGATACGCAGTATTTT.

The CDR3 DNA follows: TGTGCCAGCGAACTGGAGGGGGGAGTTGGCTACACCTTC. Amino acids: CASELEGGVGYTF. This chain links TRBV21-1 with TRBJ1-2. TRBV21-1 is a documented pseudogene. The CDR3 runs 13 residues.

This chain joins TRBV7-9 and TRBJ1-2, with TRBD1 identical over 8 bases. CDR1 and CDR2 (germline): SEHNR, FQNEAQ (reference sequence). Trimming removed 5 bases from V and 0 bases from J; junction bases left unmatched: 5. This CDR3 has 15 amino acids. The CDR3 DNA follows: TGTGCCAGCAGCGGGTACAGGGGGGCTAACTATGGCTACACCTTC. Translation: CASSGYRGANYGYTF.

This rearrangement joins TRBV27 to TRBJ2-3; 9 bases agree with TRBD2. CDR3 length: 16 amino acids. J gave up 2 bases and V 7 bases, and 10 bases lay outside the gene matches. Germline CDR1 MNHEY, CDR2 SMNVEV (reference sequence). The CDR3, as DNA: TGTGCCAGCACATCCTTAGCGGGAGTGGCCACAGATACGCAGTATTTT. It is translated as CASTSLAGVATDTQYF.

This chain joins TRBV24-1 and TRBJ2-7; the D is unclear. Germline loops: CDR1 KGHDR, CDR2 SFDVKD. There are 14 residues in the CDR3. Trimming pared 3 bases from V and 2 bases from J, leaving 10 bases between. The CDR3 loop is CATSDVHAPYEQYF. The CDR3 DNA reads TGTGCCACCAGTGATGTGCACGCCCCCTACGAGCAGTACTTC.

The table lists this clone with a count of one. The chain is built from TRBV9 and TRBJ1-1; D is ambiguous. V dropped 0 bases and J dropped 3 bases, with 6 bases sitting between them. Germline CDR1 is SGDLS and CDR2 is YYNGEE. The length of the CDR3 is 13 residues. CDR3 amino acids: CASSVEGYTEAFF. For the CDR3, the DNA is TGTGCCAGCAGCGTAGAAGGGTACACTGAAGCTTTCTTT.

This chain connects TRBV15 to TRBJ1-5; a possible D gene is TRBD1 (5 bases). CDR1 and CDR2 from the germline V gene are LNHNV and YYDKDF (reference sequence). The CDR3 consists of 15 residues. Trimming left V 0 bases short and J 9 bases short, with 15 bases between. DNA for the CDR3: TGTGCCACCAGCAGAGATCGGGGGATCCTGACGCCCCAGCATTTT. This encodes CATSRDRGILTPQHF.

The chain employs TRBV30 and TRBJ2-6; a possible D gene is TRBD1 (6 bases). V dropped 3 bases and J dropped 0 bases, with 24 bases sitting between them. The CDR3 consists of 20 residues. Per the germline V gene, CDR1 is GTSNPN and CDR2 is SVGIG (reference sequence). CDR3 nucleotide sequence: TGTGCCTGGAGAGAGGGGGACCTTTGGGGGCTGCACTCTGGGGCCAACGTCCTGACTTTC. Translated: CAWREGDLWGLHSGANVLTF.

The chain employs TRBV6-2 or TRBV6-3 and TRBJ2-3, with a weak D call TRBD1 (7 bases). V was cut by 5 bases and J by 2 bases, with 14 bases left in between. CDR1 is MNHEY and CDR2 is SVGEGT in the germline V gene. The CDR3 has 15 amino acids. The DNA of the CDR3 is TGTGCCAGCAGTCAGGGGGGCGGCGTCACAGATACGCAGTATTTT. Translated, it gives CASSQGGGVTDTQYF.

V is TRBV30 and J is TRBJ1-5, with D uncertain. The CDR3 has 12 amino acids. Trimming removed 2 bases from V and 2 bases from J, with 4 bases in between. The germline CDR1 and CDR2 sequences are GTSNPN and SVGIG (reference sequence). CDR3 sequence: CAWSIGNQPQHF. CDR3 DNA: TGTGCCTGGAGTATAGGCAATCAGCCCCAGCATTTT.

The J gene is TRBJ1-2, the V gene TRBV19; no firm D call. Trimming removed 7 bases at V and 8 bases at J, with 14 bases between. CDR3 size: 12 residues. Germline V gene sequence: CDR1 LNHDA, CDR2 SQIVND (reference sequence). CDR3 DNA sequence: TGTGCCAGTACGCGAACGGAGGAGGGCTACACCTTC. Its translation: CASTRTEEGYTF.

This chain uses TRBV27 with TRBJ2-3; D might be TRBD2 (5 bases). Germline V gene lookup returns CDR1 MNHEY and CDR2 SMNVEV (reference sequence). This CDR3 contains 14 residues. Trimming shortened V by 0 bases and J by 1 base, and 5 bases separated the two germline ends. The CDR3 is CASSLSEGTDTQYF. The CDR3 DNA reads as TGTGCCAGCAGTTTATCGGAGGGCACAGATACGCAGTATTTT.

V is TRBV24-1 and J is TRBJ1-5; no definite D call. V lost 7 bases, J lost 1 base, and 10 bases lay in between. Germline V lookup: CDR1 KGHDR, CDR2 SFDVKD. CDR3 size: 14 residues. Here the CDR3 DNA reads TGTGCCACCAGCTCTCTGGGAAGCAATCAGCCCCAGCATTTT. It codes for CATSSLGSNQPQHF.

The chain has TRBV27 and TRBJ2-7, with 9 bases aligning to TRBD1. With 6 bases clipped from V and 3 bases from J, the junction kept 9 bases outside the gene matches. Germline CDR1 reads MNHEY; CDR2 reads SMNVEV (reference sequence). The CDR3 sequence is 15 residues long. The CDR3 loop reads CASSLTGTGNYEQYF. For the CDR3, the DNA is TGTGCCAGCAGCCTCACCGGGACAGGGAACTACGAGCAGTACTTC.

The chain couples TRBV7-2 to TRBJ2-1; 9 bases line up with TRBD2. CDR3 length: 20 residues. From germline, CDR1 is SGHTA and CDR2 FQGNSA. The ends lost 0 bases at V and 0 bases at J; junction bases unmatched: 12. The CDR3 DNA sequence: TGTGCCAGCAGCTTAGCGACAATATTAGCGGGAGTTTTCTCCTACAATGAGCAGTTCTTC. It yields the protein CASSLATILAGVFSYNEQFF.

The chain links TRBV10-3 to TRBJ1-1; maybe TRBD1 (5 bases). CDR3 length: 17 residues. V was clipped by 3 bases and J by 4 bases, with 21 bases between them. Germline values: CDR1 ENHRY, CDR2 SYGVKD. The CDR3, as DNA: TGTGCCATCAGTGATATTCCGGGGCGCAAGAAGGGCACTGAAGCTTTCTTT. Residues: CAISDIPGRKKGTEAFF.

As regards this clone: The junction departs from germline at one end; a sequencing error may be responsible. V is TRBV2 and J is TRBJ2-2, with 10 positions matching TRBD2. The CDR3 extends over 15 amino acids. CDR1 SNHLY and CDR2 FYNNEI come from the germline V gene. The CDR3 region is CASLPGLANNGELFF. For the CDR3, the DNA is TGTGCCAGCCTACCGGGACTAGCGAACAACGGGGAGCTGTTTTTT.

This sequence joins TRBV4-2 and TRBJ2-7; tentatively, D is TRBD1 (6 bases). Per germline, CDR1 LGHNA and CDR2 YNFKEQ. The CDR3 loop spans 12 amino acids. Trimming removed 0 bases at V and 11 bases at J, with 11 bases between. The CDR3 reads CASSQEGAVKYF. The CDR3 nucleotides read TGTGCCAGCAGCCAAGAGGGGGCAGTTAAGTACTTC.

CDR3 sequence: CASRLPGQGGNIQYF. CDR3 DNA: TGTGCCAGCAGACTACCGGGACAGGGCGGGAACATTCAGTACTTC. J is TRBJ2-4 and V is TRBV6-5; 9 bases match TRBD1. CDR1 and CDR2 (germline): MNHEY, SVGAGI. J gave up 7 bases and V 6 bases, and 10 bases lay outside the gene matches. The CDR3 is made up of 15 amino acids.

V gene TRBV5-1 combines with J gene TRBJ2-3; TRBD2 matches 12 bases. This CDR3 is 17 amino acids long. V trimming: 0 bases; J trimming: 8 bases; junction bases outside the gene matches: 10. CDR1 is SGHRS, CDR2 YFSETQ, per germline. CDR3: CASSLAGTSGPLRTQYF. CDR3 bases: TGCGCCAGCAGCTTGGCCGGGACTAGCGGGCCCCTCCGTACGCAGTATTTT.

The rearrangement uses TRBV27 and TRBJ2-5, with TRBD1 matching 8 bases. CDR3 length: 14 amino acids. CDR1 MNHEY and CDR2 SMNVEV come from the germline V gene (reference sequence). Trimming removed 6 bases from V and 3 bases from J; junction bases left unmatched: 6. In nucleotides, the CDR3 is TGTGCCAGCAGGCCAGGGGGCTTTGAAGAGACCCAGTACTTC. It encodes CASRPGGFEETQYF.

The V call is TRBV18, the J call TRBJ2-4; D might be TRBD2 (6 bases). Germline loops: CDR1 KGHSH, CDR2 LQKENI. Deletions cut 6 bases from V and 5 bases from J, with 8 bases between. The CDR3 covers 12 residues. CDR3 in amino acids: CASSPGENIQYF. The CDR3 DNA sequence: TGTGCCAGCTCCCCGGGGGAAAACATTCAGTACTTC. The full variable domain, with the rest looked up from reference TRBV18 and TRBJ2-4, is NAGVMQNPRHLVRRRGQEARLRCSPMKGHSHVYWYRQLPEEGLKFMVYLQKENIIDESGMPKERFSAEFPKEGPSILRIQQVVRGDSAAYFCASSPGENIQYFGAGTRLSVL.